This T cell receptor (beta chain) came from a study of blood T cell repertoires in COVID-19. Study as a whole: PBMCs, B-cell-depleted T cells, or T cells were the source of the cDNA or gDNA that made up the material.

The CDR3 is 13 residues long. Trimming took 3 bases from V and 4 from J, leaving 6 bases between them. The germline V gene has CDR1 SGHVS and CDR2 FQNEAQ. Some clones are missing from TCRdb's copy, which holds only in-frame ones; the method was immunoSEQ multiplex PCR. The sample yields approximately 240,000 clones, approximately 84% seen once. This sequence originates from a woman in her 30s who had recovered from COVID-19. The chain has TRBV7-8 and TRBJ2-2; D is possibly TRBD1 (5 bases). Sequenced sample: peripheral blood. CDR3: CASSFTGTGELFF. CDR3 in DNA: TGTGCCAGCAGCTTCACAGGCACCGGGGAGCTGTTTTTT.